These T cell receptor beta chains were read from a single sample in a study of blood T cell repertoires in COVID-19. Assay: immunoSEQ multiplex PCR; the TCRdb copy retains only in-frame clones and omits some. The sample yields 95,000 to 110,000 clones, around 89% seen once. The sequenced sample consisted of peripheral blood. The receptors here all came from a middle-aged man with active or convalescent COVID-19. The CDR3 runs from the conserved cysteine through the conserved F or W. Each record gives: CDR3 length, clone size, J gene, D gene, V gene, CDR3 DNA, CDR3 protein. D genes are given only for firm matches. The size field is filled for only some rows; it gives once, few, many or a size class.

length: 14
size: few
J: TRBJ1-1
D: -
V: TRBV19
DNA: TGTGCCAGTAGTATAGTAGGCAGAGGCACTGAAGCTTTCTTT
CDR3: CASSIVGRGTEAFF

length: 16
size: -
J: TRBJ2-1
D: -
V: TRBV3-1/TRBV3-2
DNA: TGTGCCAGCAGCCAAGATGAACAGATCTCCTACAATGAGCAGTTCTTC
CDR3: CASSQDEQISYNEQFF

length: 15
size: -
J: TRBJ2-3
D: -
V: TRBV14
DNA: TGTGCCAGCAGCCAAGTGGGGAGTAGGACAGATACGCAGTATTTT
CDR3: CASSQVGSRTDTQYF

length: 14
size: once
J: TRBJ1-1
D: TRBD1
V: TRBV6-2/TRBV6-3
DNA: TGTGCCAGCAGTTACGGGTCAGGGGGTACTGAAGCTTTCTTT
CDR3: CASSYGSGGTEAFF

length: 15
size: few
J: TRBJ2-5
D: TRBD2
V: TRBV7-2
DNA: TGTGCCAGCAGCTTAGCAAGCGGGGGGATGAAGACCCAGTACTTC
CDR3: CASSLASGGMKTQYF

length: 15
size: -
J: TRBJ2-1
D: -
V: TRBV6-4
DNA: TGTGCCAGCAGTCCCTTAAGTAGCAGTGTGAATGAGCAGTTCTTC
CDR3: CASSPLSSSVNEQFF

length: 19
size: few
J: TRBJ2-6
D: -
V: TRBV7-2
DNA: TGTGCCAGCAGCTTAAAAAATCCAGTTTTTTTCTCTGGGGCCAACGTCCTGACTTTC
CDR3: CASSLKNPVFFSGANVLTF

length: 17
size: few
J: TRBJ2-3
D: -
V: TRBV19
DNA: TGTGCCAGTAGCCCACAAGTGGGCAGGGCGGGAACAGATACGCAGTATTTT
CDR3: CASSPQVGRAGTDTQYF

length: 13
size: few
J: TRBJ2-1
D: -
V: TRBV18
DNA: TGTGCCAGCTCACCAGCCGGGTACAATGAGCAGTTCTTC
CDR3: CASSPAGYNEQFF

length: 13
size: -
J: TRBJ1-1
D: -
V: TRBV30
DNA: TGTGCCTGGAGTTGGAGGGGTGGGACTGAAGCTTTCTTT
CDR3: CAWSWRGGTEAFF

length: 16
size: once
J: TRBJ2-7
D: TRBD2
V: TRBV6-6
DNA: TGTGCCAGCAGTTACTCGTTTAGCGGGAGGACCTACGAGCAGTACTTC
CDR3: CASSYSFSGRTYEQYF

length: 13
size: -
J: TRBJ1-2
D: TRBD1
V: TRBV3-1/TRBV3-2
DNA: TGTGCCAGCAGCCGTGACAGGGCCTATGGCTACACCTTC
CDR3: CASSRDRAYGYTF

length: 14
size: -
J: TRBJ2-1
D: TRBD1
V: TRBV7-9
DNA: TGTGCCAGCAGCTTTCCTGACAGGGCCAATGAGCAGTTCTTC
CDR3: CASSFPDRANEQFF

length: 16
size: -
J: TRBJ1-5
D: TRBD1
V: TRBV7-8
DNA: TGTGCCAGCAGCCTCCAGGGGACAGTCGTCAATCAGCCCCAGCATTTT
CDR3: CASSLQGTVVNQPQHF

length: 16
size: -
J: TRBJ2-2
D: -
V: TRBV6-1
DNA: TGTGCCAGCAGTGAAAGGGCCCTACAGGGTCACGGGGAGCTGTTTTTT
CDR3: CASSERALQGHGELFF

length: 15
size: -
J: TRBJ2-1
D: -
V: TRBV7-9
DNA: TGTGCCAGCAGCTTAACGGGGGTAACCTACAATGAGCAGTTCTTC
CDR3: CASSLTGVTYNEQFF

length: 15
size: -
J: TRBJ2-1
D: TRBD2
V: TRBV4-3
DNA: TGCGCCAGCAGCCAATCGCTAGCGGGAGGCGGTGAGCAGTTCTTC
CDR3: CASSQSLAGGGEQFF

length: 17
size: -
J: TRBJ2-7
D: TRBD2
V: TRBV28
DNA: TGTGCCAGCAGGGAATCCGGGACTAGCGGGAGCTTTATCGAGCAGTACTTC
CDR3: CASRESGTSGSFIEQYF

length: 19
size: many
J: TRBJ2-3
D: TRBD2
V: TRBV5-1
DNA: TGCGCCAGCAGCTTGGACCTGGGACTAGCGGTACCTAGCACAGATACGCAGTATTTT
CDR3: CASSLDLGLAVPSTDTQYF

length: 16
size: -
J: TRBJ1-5
D: TRBD1
V: TRBV19
DNA: TGTGCCAGTAGTACAGCTGTAGACAGGGCCAATCAGCCCCAGCATTTT
CDR3: CASSTAVDRANQPQHF

length: 16
size: once
J: TRBJ2-7
D: TRBD1
V: TRBV28
DNA: TGTGCCAGCAGTCCCCCAACAGGGGGCTATTTTTCCGAGCAGTACTTC
CDR3: CASSPPTGGYFSEQYF

length: 15
size: -
J: TRBJ2-7
D: -
V: TRBV19
DNA: TGTGCCAGCAAGAAGACCACTAGTGGCTCCTACGAGCAGTACTTC
CDR3: CASKKTTSGSYEQYF

length: 13
size: few
J: TRBJ1-2
D: TRBD1
V: TRBV29-1
DNA: TGCAGCGTCCCACCAGACAGGGGCTATGGCTACACCTTC
CDR3: CSVPPDRGYGYTF

length: 12
size: -
J: TRBJ1-1
D: -
V: TRBV19
DNA: TGTGCCAGTAGGACAGGGAACACTGAAGCTTTCTTT
CDR3: CASRTGNTEAFF

length: 14
size: -
J: TRBJ2-5
D: -
V: TRBV4-1
DNA: TGCGCCAGCAGCCAACAAGTTCGGGGAGAGACCCAGTACTTC
CDR3: CASSQQVRGETQYF

length: 12
size: few
J: TRBJ1-4
D: -
V: TRBV10-3
DNA: TGTGCCATCAGTACAGGACAGTCTGCACTGTTTTTT
CDR3: CAISTGQSALFF

length: 11
size: -
J: TRBJ2-7
D: -
V: TRBV30
DNA: TGTGCCTGGAGTTCAGGCTACGAGCAGTACTTC
CDR3: CAWSSGYEQYF

length: 16
size: -
J: TRBJ2-7
D: TRBD1
V: TRBV27
DNA: TGTGCCAGCAGTCGCCCCCCGGGACAGGGGACCTACGAGCAGTACTTC
CDR3: CASSRPPGQGTYEQYF

length: 16
size: -
J: TRBJ2-7
D: TRBD1
V: TRBV28
DNA: TGTGCCAGCAGTTTATTCCGGGACAGGGGGCGGAACGAGCAGTACTTC
CDR3: CASSLFRDRGRNEQYF

length: 15
size: -
J: TRBJ1-3
D: -
V: TRBV5-1
DNA: TGCGCCAGCAGCTTGAGGCAGGGTTTAGGAAACACCATATATTTT
CDR3: CASSLRQGLGNTIYF

length: 16
size: -
J: TRBJ2-1
D: TRBD2
V: TRBV11-1
DNA: TGTGCCAGCAGCCAATATAGCGGGACATTCTACAATGAGCAGTTCTTC
CDR3: CASSQYSGTFYNEQFF

length: 14
size: -
J: TRBJ2-2
D: -
V: TRBV5-6
DNA: TGTGCCAGCAGCTTCTATCCGAACACCGGGGAGCTGTTTTTT
CDR3: CASSFYPNTGELFF

length: 14
size: -
J: TRBJ1-6
D: -
V: TRBV7-9
DNA: TGTGCCAGCAGCTTAGAGACAGACGGATCACCCCTCCACTTT
CDR3: CASSLETDGSPLHF

length: 17
size: -
J: TRBJ2-2
D: TRBD2
V: TRBV7-2
DNA: TGTGCCAGCAGCCCAGCGGGGCAGGGAGGTGTCACCGGGGAGCTGTTTTTT
CDR3: CASSPAGQGGVTGELFF

length: 15
size: -
J: TRBJ2-1
D: TRBD1
V: TRBV25-1
DNA: TGTGCCAGCAGTGAGGGACAGGGAGACTACAATGAGCAGTTCTTC
CDR3: CASSEGQGDYNEQFF

length: 15
size: few
J: TRBJ2-6
D: -
V: TRBV6-1
DNA: TGTGCCAGCAGTGAAGCCGGGTCCGGGGCCAACGTCCTGACTTTC
CDR3: CASSEAGSGANVLTF

length: 15
size: few
J: TRBJ2-7
D: TRBD2
V: TRBV7-7
DNA: TGTGCTAGCAGCTTACTAGCGGGAGAGGGTCAGGAGCAGTACTTC
CDR3: CASSLLAGEGQEQYF

length: 15
size: -
J: TRBJ1-2
D: -
V: TRBV7-2
DNA: TGTGCCAGCAGCTTAGATCGGGGGGTAGTCTATGGCTACACCTTC
CDR3: CASSLDRGVVYGYTF

length: 14
size: -
J: TRBJ2-7
D: TRBD1
V: TRBV28
DNA: TGTGCCAGCGTTAAACAGGGGATTTCCTACGAGCAGTACTTC
CDR3: CASVKQGISYEQYF

length: 14
size: -
J: TRBJ1-1
D: -
V: TRBV7-9
DNA: TGTGCCAGCAGCTCTACAGGGTCCAACACTGAAGCTTTCTTT
CDR3: CASSSTGSNTEAFF

length: 14
size: -
J: TRBJ2-2
D: TRBD1
V: TRBV7-9
DNA: TGTGCCAGCAGCTTGGGACAGACCACCGGGGAGCTGTTTTTT
CDR3: CASSLGQTTGELFF

length: 15
size: -
J: TRBJ2-1
D: -
V: TRBV7-6
DNA: TGTGCCAGCAGCCCTGGATCAGGGCCCTACAATGAGCAGTTCTTC
CDR3: CASSPGSGPYNEQFF

length: 14
size: -
J: TRBJ2-5
D: -
V: TRBV18
DNA: TGTGCCAGCTCACCACCCCCAGGGGCGGAGACCCAGTACTTC
CDR3: CASSPPPGAETQYF

length: 16
size: -
J: TRBJ1-3
D: -
V: TRBV18
DNA: TGTGCCAGCTCCACACGACTGGGGGGCTCTGGAAACACCATATATTTT
CDR3: CASSTRLGGSGNTIYF

length: 15
size: -
J: TRBJ2-1
D: -
V: TRBV5-1
DNA: TGCGCCAGCAGCTTGGATGGTAGCTCCTACAATGAGCAGTTCTTC
CDR3: CASSLDGSSYNEQFF

length: 14
size: -
J: TRBJ2-1
D: -
V: TRBV19
DNA: TGTGCCAGTAGTAACCTGGGAGGGGGCAATGAGCAGTTCTTC
CDR3: CASSNLGGGNEQFF

length: 16
size: -
J: TRBJ2-3
D: TRBD2
V: TRBV6-4
DNA: TGTGCCAGCAGATCTAGCGGGAGTGGGAGCACAGATACGCAGTATTTT
CDR3: CASRSSGSGSTDTQYF

length: 13
size: -
J: TRBJ1-2
D: -
V: TRBV24-1
DNA: TGTGCCACCAGTGATTTGCAGGGGTTTGGCTACACCTTC
CDR3: CATSDLQGFGYTF

length: 12
size: -
J: TRBJ2-3
D: -
V: TRBV6-2/TRBV6-3
DNA: TGTGCCAGCAGTTTCGGGTTTGATACGCAGTATTTT
CDR3: CASSFGFDTQYF

length: 14
size: once
J: TRBJ2-7
D: -
V: TRBV7-2
DNA: TGTGCCAGCAGCTCCCTGACTAATCCCTACGAGCAGTACTTC
CDR3: CASSSLTNPYEQYF

length: 14
size: few
J: TRBJ1-2
D: TRBD1
V: TRBV5-4
DNA: TGTGCCAGCAGCCAAGGACAGGGAAACTATGGCTACACCTTC
CDR3: CASSQGQGNYGYTF

length: 14
size: -
J: TRBJ1-1
D: -
V: TRBV30
DNA: TGTGCCTGGAGAAGGGCTTCGGGAAACACTGAAGCTTTCTTT
CDR3: CAWRRASGNTEAFF

length: 13
size: -
J: TRBJ2-7
D: TRBD2
V: TRBV27
DNA: TGTGCCAGCGCTTGGACTAGCGGCTACGAGCAGTACTTC
CDR3: CASAWTSGYEQYF